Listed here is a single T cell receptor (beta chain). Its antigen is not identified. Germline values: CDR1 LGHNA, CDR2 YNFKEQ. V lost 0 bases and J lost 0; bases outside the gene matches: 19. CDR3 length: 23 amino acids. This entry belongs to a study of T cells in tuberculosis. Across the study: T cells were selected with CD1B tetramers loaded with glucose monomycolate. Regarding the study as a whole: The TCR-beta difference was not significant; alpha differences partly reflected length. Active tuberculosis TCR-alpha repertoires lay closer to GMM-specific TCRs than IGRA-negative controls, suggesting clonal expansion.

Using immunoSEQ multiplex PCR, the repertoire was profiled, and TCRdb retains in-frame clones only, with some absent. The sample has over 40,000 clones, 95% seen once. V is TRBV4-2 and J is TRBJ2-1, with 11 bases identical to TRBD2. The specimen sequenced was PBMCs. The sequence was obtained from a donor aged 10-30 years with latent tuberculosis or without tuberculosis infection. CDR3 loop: CASSQETRLGLAVRRSSYNEQFF. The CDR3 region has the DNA TGTGCCAGCAGCCAAGAGACGAGATTGGGACTAGCGGTACGACGAAGCTCCTACAATGAGCAGTTCTTC.